The 18 T cell receptor beta chains given below trace back to one sample, sequenced in a study of T cell responses to AZD1222 COVID-19 vaccine. Using immunoSEQ multiplex PCR, the repertoire was profiled, and TCRdb retains in-frame clones only, with some absent. Of 90,000 to 120,000 clones detected, around nine tenths appear once; the ten largest clones hold 5.5% to 7%. The source material was peripheral blood, sampled 28 days after the second AZD1222 dose. These receptors all stem from an adult who received the AZD1222 COVID-19 vaccine.

This chain joins TRBV11-2 and TRBJ1-5; possibly TRBD1 for D (5 bases). Germline CDR1 reads SGHAT; CDR2 reads FQNNGV. Trimming shortened V by 1 base and J by 7 bases, and 11 bases separated the two germline ends. This CDR3 comprises 14 residues. The CDR3 DNA reads as TGTGCCAGCAGCTTAGGTCGGGGGAACCAGCCCCAGCATTTT. Protein sequence: CASSLGRGNQPQHF.

This chain joins TRBV27 and TRBJ1-3; a weak D match, TRBD1 (6 bases). The germline CDR1 and CDR2 sequences are MNHEY and SMNVEV (reference sequence). CDR3 length equals 14 residues. V was pared by 2 bases and J by 3 bases, with 8 bases between. The CDR3 DNA reads as TGTGCCAGCAGTTTAAGGGGGAATGGAAACACCATATATTTT. Protein: CASSLRGNGNTIYF.

This chain links TRBV11-3 with TRBJ2-1; perhaps D is TRBD1 or TRBD2 (5 bases each). CDR1 and CDR2 from the germline V gene are SGHNT and YENEEA. The V end was cut by 4 bases, the J end by 10 bases, with 17 bases between. There are 14 residues in the CDR3. CDR3 amino acids: CASSSGRLQREQFF. DNA of the CDR3: TGTGCCAGCAGCTCGGGACGCCTTCAGCGAGAGCAGTTCTTC.

The chain links TRBV2 to TRBJ1-3; 7 positions match TRBD1. CDR3 length equals 16 residues. The junction had 9 bases not matched to a gene; V was cut back by 7 bases and J by 0 bases. Germline values: CDR1 SNHLY, CDR2 FYNNEI. In DNA, the CDR3 is TGTGCCAGCAACCGGGACAGCAATCTCTCTGGAAACACCATATATTTT. Translated, it gives CASNRDSNLSGNTIYF.

V and J are TRBV30 and TRBJ1-2, with D possibly TRBD1 on 5 matching bases. Germline CDR1 is GTSNPN and CDR2 is SVGIG (reference sequence). This CDR3 is built from 13 residues. V shed 1 base and J shed 3 bases, with 9 bases lying between them. The CDR3 sequence is CAWSANRYYGYTF. As DNA, the CDR3 is TGTGCCTGGAGTGCCAACAGGTACTATGGCTACACCTTC.

J is TRBJ1-5 and V is TRBV15, with D unclear. The CDR3 is 15 amino acids. From germline, CDR1 is LNHNV and CDR2 YYDKDF (reference sequence). V was shortened by 1 base and J by 0 bases, with 7 bases between the two germline ends. CDR3 nucleotide sequence: TGTGCCACCAGCAGAGCCAGAATTAGCAATCAGCCCCAGCATTTT. This sequence encodes CATSRARISNQPQHF.

The rearrangement links TRBV4-3 to TRBJ2-3, with 10 bases identical to TRBD2. CDR3 size: 14 residues. Germline lookup yields CDR1 LGHNA and CDR2 YSLEER. V shed 4 bases, J shed 3 bases, and the junction held 1 base outside the gene matches. Here the CDR3 reads CASSLAGGTDTQYF. As DNA, the CDR3 is TGCGCCAGCAGCCTAGCGGGAGGAACAGATACGCAGTATTTT.

The V call is TRBV27, the J call TRBJ2-1; 8 positions agree with TRBD1. CDR3 size: 15 residues. The germline CDR1 and CDR2 sequences are MNHEY and SMNVEV (reference sequence). V shed 5 bases, J shed 7 bases, and the junction held 10 bases outside the gene matches. The CDR3 nucleotides read TGTGCCAGCAGTCCAAGGACAGGGAGAGGGAATGAGCAGTTCTTC. Protein: CASSPRTGRGNEQFF.

This chain connects TRBV4-1 to TRBJ1-1; no reliable D call. V was clipped by 3 bases and J by 1 base, with 6 bases between them. Germline V gene data show CDR1 as MGHRA and CDR2 as YSYEKL. This CDR3 region has 13 residues. The CDR3 loop is CASSHVGNTEAFF. The CDR3 DNA reads TGCGCCAGCAGCCACGTAGGGAACACTGAAGCTTTCTTT.

The chain couples TRBV5-1 to TRBJ1-4, with D possibly being TRBD1 (5 bases). The CDR3 has 16 amino acids. With 0 bases removed from V and 5 bases from J, the gap between germline ends came to 14 bases. Germline lookup yields CDR1 SGHRS and CDR2 YFSETQ. The CDR3, as DNA: TGCGCCAGCAGCTTGGCCCCCGGGACGGGAAATGAAAAACTGTTTTTT. It encodes CASSLAPGTGNEKLFF.

The V and J genes are TRBV15 and TRBJ2-1; D is unclear. There are 14 residues in the CDR3. Trimming shortened V by 3 bases and J by 7 bases, and 13 bases separated the two germline ends. Germline assignment: CDR1 LNHNV and CDR2 YYDKDF (reference sequence). CDR3: CATSSPPGWNEQFF. In DNA, the CDR3 is TGTGCCACCAGCAGCCCTCCCGGGTGGAATGAGCAGTTCTTC. Based on the CDR3 plus reference TRBV15 and TRBJ2-1, the full variable domain is DAMVIQNPRYQVTQFGKPVTLSCSQTLNHNVMYWYQQKSSQAPKLLFHYYDKDFNNEADTPDNFQSRRPNTSFCFLDIRSPGLGDTAMYLCATSSPPGWNEQFFGPGTRLTVL.

A single count supports this clone. The chain has TRBV19 and TRBJ1-1; possible D gene TRBD1, 5 bases. Per the germline V gene, CDR1 is LNHDA and CDR2 is SQIVND (reference sequence). This CDR3 comprises 11 residues. Deletions cut 6 bases from V and 11 bases from J, with 13 bases between. DNA for the CDR3: TGTGCCAGTAGACTGGGGACCGAGGCTTTCTTT. Its translation is CASRLGTEAFF. The whole variable domain, filled in from reference TRBV19 and TRBJ1-1, reads DGGITQSPKYLFRKEGQNVTLSCEQNLNHDAMYWYRQDPGQGLRLIYYSQIVNDFQKGDIAEGYSVSREKKESFPLTVTSAQKNPTAFYLCASRLGTEAFFGQGTRLTVV.

This chain uses TRBV19 with TRBJ1-2; D is possibly TRBD1 (5 bases). The V end was cut by 3 bases, the J end by 5 bases, with 19 bases between. The CDR3 spans 16 residues. Per germline, CDR1 LNHDA and CDR2 SQIVND (reference sequence). The DNA of the CDR3 is TGTGCCAGTAGTATGGAGGGGACCTCTCTAAAGTATGGCTACACCTTC. This gives the protein CASSMEGTSLKYGYTF.

J is TRBJ1-1 and V is TRBV3-1 (or the pseudogene TRBV3-2); D call uncertain. Trimming left V 0 bases short and J 5 bases short, with 10 bases between. The CDR3 consists of 14 residues. CDR1 and CDR2 (germline): LGHDT, YNNKEL (reference sequence). The CDR3: CASSQDKGYTEAFF. The CDR3, as DNA: TGTGCCAGCAGCCAAGATAAAGGGTATACTGAAGCTTTCTTT.

V is TRBV15 and J is TRBJ1-2, with a possible D match to TRBD1 (5 bases). V lost 0 bases and J lost 8, with 10 bases in between. Looked up from germline, CDR1 is LNHNV and CDR2 is YYDKDF (reference sequence). CDR3 length: 13 amino acids. CDR3 bases: TGTGCCACCAGCAGAGATCTGTGGGGGGGCTACACCTTC. This sequence encodes CATSRDLWGGYTF.

V and J are TRBV6-5 and TRBJ1-1; 9 bases match TRBD1. Per the germline V gene, CDR1 is MNHEY and CDR2 is SVGAGI. The CDR3 runs 15 residues. V lost 4 bases and J lost 5; bases outside the gene matches: 8. The CDR3 DNA reads as TGTGCCAGCAGTTTTATCCGGGACAGGGTGACTGAAGCTTTCTTT. It encodes CASSFIRDRVTEAFF.

The rearrangement joins TRBV4-1 to TRBJ1-1; no firm D call. This CDR3 has 16 amino acids. Trimming took 0 bases from V and 0 from J, leaving 11 bases between them. Germline V lookup: CDR1 MGHRA, CDR2 YSYEKL. CDR3 amino acids: CASSQDQRQVNTEAFF. CDR3 in DNA: TGCGCCAGCAGCCAAGATCAACGCCAGGTGAACACTGAAGCTTTCTTT.

The chain is built from TRBV4-3 and TRBJ1-5, with 9 bases that match TRBD1. This CDR3 region has 16 residues. The germline gives CDR1 LGHNA, CDR2 YSLEER. V lost 4 bases to trimming and J lost 4 bases; unmatched junction nucleotides: 8. The CDR3: CASSLGTGNLNQPQHF. The CDR3 DNA follows: TGCGCCAGCAGCCTTGGGACAGGGAATTTGAATCAGCCCCAGCATTTT.